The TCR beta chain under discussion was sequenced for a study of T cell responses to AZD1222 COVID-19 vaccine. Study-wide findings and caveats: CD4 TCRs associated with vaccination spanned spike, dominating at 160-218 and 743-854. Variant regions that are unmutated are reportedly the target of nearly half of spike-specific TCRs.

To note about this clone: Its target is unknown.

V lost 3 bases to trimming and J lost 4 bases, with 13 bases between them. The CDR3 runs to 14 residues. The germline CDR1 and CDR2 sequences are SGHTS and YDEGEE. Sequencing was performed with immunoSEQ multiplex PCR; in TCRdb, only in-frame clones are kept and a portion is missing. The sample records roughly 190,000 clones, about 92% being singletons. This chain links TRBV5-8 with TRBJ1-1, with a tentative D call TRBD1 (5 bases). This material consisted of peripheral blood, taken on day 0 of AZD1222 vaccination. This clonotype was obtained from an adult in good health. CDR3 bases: TGTGCCAGCAGCTCCCGTTGGGGGTTCACTGAAGCTTTCTTT. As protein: CASSSRWGFTEAFF.